This T cell receptor beta chain was observed in a study of cytomegalovirus exposure and HLA in healthy donors. Study results and limitations: Researchers had no immune exposure information except CMV serostatus available. High sensitivity and specificity were reportedly achieved when the classifier diagnosed cytomegalovirus status. Analyzed later, most CMV-associated TCR beta chains appeared HLA-restricted.

About this clone itself: Its antigen is unidentified.

Trimming at V came to 0 bases and at J to 4 bases, leaving 2 bases not matched to a gene. The CDR3 sequence is 15 residues long. CDR1 and CDR2 (germline): SGHRS, YFSETQ. 13 Jbeta primers and 60 Vbeta primers were used for the PCR. Here immunoSEQ multiplex PCR was the method, and the copy in TCRdb shows in-frame clones only, minus some. Of around 65,000 clones detected, around 77% appear once; the ten largest clones hold 3.5% to 5%. The V and J genes are TRBV5-1 and TRBJ2-1, with TRBD2 matching over 9 bases. This sequence was found in a woman in her twenties or thirties in good health and CMV-seronegative. The sequenced sample consisted of PBMCs. The CDR3 loop reads CASSLERGVYNEQFF. Here the CDR3 DNA reads TGCGCCAGCAGCTTGGAGCGGGGGGTGTACAATGAGCAGTTCTTC.